Listed below are T cell receptor beta chains from one sample, sequenced in a study of beta chain features in type 1 diabetes. Data came from immunoSEQ multiplex PCR; TCRdb stores just in-frame clones and leaves some out. Counted here are roughly 700,000 clones, under 15% occurring once; the ten biggest clones make up less than 0.025%. The sample consisted of naive CD4+ T cells from blood. The origin of the receptors is a man younger than 35 with type 1 diabetes. The CDR3 runs from the conserved cysteine through the conserved F or W. D genes are given only for firm matches. Only part of the rows carry a size: once, few, many, or a class if the clone is expanded.

CDR3nt | CDR3aa | abundance | d_gene | j_gene | v_gene | len
TGCGCCAGCAGCCAAGGTCGCTCGGGGAGCTCCTACAATGAGCAGTTCTTC | CASSQGRSGSSYNEQFF | NA | NA | TRBJ2-1 | TRBV4-1 | 17
TGTGCCTGGAGTGTAGAGGTGGGGGCTTACACTGAAGCTTTCTTT | CAWSVEVGAYTEAFF | NA | NA | TRBJ1-1 | TRBV30 | 15
TGTGCCAGCAGCTTCGGACAGGGGAGGGAGACCCAGTACTTC | CASSFGQGRETQYF | NA | TRBD1 | TRBJ2-5 | TRBV11-2 | 14
TGTGCCAGCAGTCGGACAGACACAGATACGCAGTATTTT | CASSRTDTDTQYF | few | NA | TRBJ2-3 | TRBV27 | 13
TGTGCCAGCAGTTTCCAGGGGGCGTCCTACGAGCAGTACTTC | CASSFQGASYEQYF | NA | TRBD1 | TRBJ2-7 | TRBV6-6 | 14
TGCAGTGCTAGGGGGTACAATGAGCAGTTCTTC | CSARGYNEQFF | NA | NA | TRBJ2-1 | TRBV20-1 | 11
TGTGCCAGCTCTTTACAGGGGGCTTACACTGAAGCTTTCTTT | CASSLQGAYTEAFF | few | TRBD1 | TRBJ1-1 | TRBV6-1 | 14
TGTGCCAGCAGTCCTATTTACGAGCAGTACTTC | CASSPIYEQYF | NA | NA | TRBJ2-7 | TRBV2 | 11
TGTGCCAGCAGACAGGGGGACTCGAACACTGAAGCTTTCTTT | CASRQGDSNTEAFF | NA | TRBD1 | TRBJ1-1 | TRBV2 | 14
TGTGCCAGTAGTATAGAATCAAGGACCGGCTCGGGCGAGCAGTACTTC | CASSIESRTGSGEQYF | NA | NA | TRBJ2-7 | TRBV19 | 16
TGTGCCAGCAGTGAAGGCGGTCTCAGGGAGACCCAGTACTTC | CASSEGGLRETQYF | few | NA | TRBJ2-5 | TRBV25-1 | 14
TGTGCCATCACCGGGACAGAAGGCGAGACCCAGTACTTC | CAITGTEGETQYF | NA | TRBD1 | TRBJ2-5 | TRBV10-3 | 13